The 14 T cell receptor beta chains listed next were all sequenced from one sample in a study of blood T cell repertoires in COVID-19. Sequencing used immunoSEQ multiplex PCR; TCRdb keeps in-frame clones, though not all of them. The sample lists 140,000 to 150,000 clones, 75% to 90% occurring once. Specimen: peripheral blood. All receptors derive from a woman aged 45-65 years with acute or convalescent COVID-19.

The J gene is TRBJ1-6, the V gene TRBV5-1, with D hard to call. Germline V gene lookup returns CDR1 SGHRS and CDR2 YFSETQ. Trimming stripped 0 bases from V and 10 bases from J, with 23 bases between. The CDR3 spans 18 residues. CDR3 nucleotide sequence: TGCGCCAGCAGCTTGGCCTGGTCAGAGGACTGGTTTCCGTCACCCCTCCACTTT. This gives the protein CASSLAWSEDWFPSPLHF. Based on the CDR3 plus reference TRBV5-1 and TRBJ1-6, the full variable domain is KAGVTQTPRYLIKTRGQQVTLSCSPISGHRSVSWYQQTPGQGLQFLFEYFSETQRNKGNFPGRFSGRQFSNSRSEMNVSTLELGDSALYLCASSLAWSEDWFPSPLHFGNGTRLTVT.

J is TRBJ2-7 and V is TRBV5-4, with 9 bases matching TRBD1. The ends lost 3 bases at V and 2 bases at J; junction bases unmatched: 3. The CDR3 consists of 14 residues. In germline, CDR1 is SGHNT, CDR2 YYREEE (reference sequence). CDR3 residues: CASSWGQGAYEQYF. The CDR3 DNA reads TGTGCCAGCAGCTGGGGACAGGGCGCCTACGAGCAGTACTTC.

This rearrangement joins TRBV27 to TRBJ1-1, with unresolved D. The CDR3 totals 14 residues. The V end was cut by 7 bases, the J end by 1 base, with 13 bases between. CDR1 and CDR2 from the germline V gene are MNHEY and SMNVEV (reference sequence). CDR3 sequence reads: CASTPTVPNTEAFF. The CDR3, as DNA: TGTGCCAGCACACCTACAGTTCCGAACACTGAAGCTTTCTTT.

In this sample, this clone turned up a few times. V is TRBV5-6 and J is TRBJ2-7; the D gene is possibly TRBD2 (7 bases). The germline V gene has CDR1 SGHDT and CDR2 YYEEEE. Trimming left V 4 bases short and J 2 bases short, with 22 bases between. The CDR3 has 17 amino acids. The CDR3 protein is CASSPQWAGASPYEQYF. The CDR3, as DNA: TGTGCCAGCAGCCCCCAGTGGGCGGGGGCCTCCCCCTACGAGCAGTACTTC.

CDR3 amino acids: CASGLGQANTEAFF. In nucleotides, the CDR3 is TGTGCTAGTGGTTTGGGACAGGCGAACACTGAAGCTTTCTTT. V usage is TRBV12-5 and J usage is TRBJ1-1; D is perhaps TRBD1 (6 bases). The CDR3 extends over 14 amino acids. Germline V gene lookup returns CDR1 LGHNT and CDR2 FRNRAP. V lost 1 base, J lost 1 base, and 7 bases lay in between.

This clone has only a few counts. The rearrangement links TRBV12-5 to TRBJ2-2; no firm D call. This CDR3 comprises 15 residues. With 2 bases removed from V and 1 base from J, the gap between germline ends came to 8 bases. In germline, CDR1 is LGHNT, CDR2 FRNRAP. DNA of the CDR3: TGTGCTAGTGGTTTGTCGGCAGGGAACACCGGGGAGCTGTTTTTT. Translating it yields CASGLSAGNTGELFF.

The chain combines TRBV7-8 with TRBJ2-1; 15 nucleotides align to TRBD2. J was trimmed by 9 bases and V by 4 bases; bases with no gene match: 7. Germline assignment: CDR1 SGHVS and CDR2 FQNEAQ. The CDR3 is 16 amino acids. This CDR3 reads CASSWRTSGGDIEQFF. The CDR3 nucleotides read TGTGCCAGCAGCTGGAGGACTAGCGGGGGGGATATTGAGCAGTTCTTC.

This chain uses TRBV19 with TRBJ2-3, with D maybe TRBD2 (5 bases). Trimming removed 7 bases from V and 9 bases from J, with 26 bases in between. The CDR3 runs 16 residues. Germline-derived CDR1 and CDR2 are LNHDA and SQIVND (reference sequence). Here the CDR3 DNA reads TGTGCCAGTAACCCAGCCCCCACTAGTCCACAGATAACGCAGTATTTT. This encodes CASNPAPTSPQITQYF. Full variable domain (remainder filled in from reference TRBV19 and TRBJ2-3): DGGITQSPKYLFRKEGQNVTLSCEQNLNHDAMYWYRQDPGQGLRLIYYSQIVNDFQKGDIAEGYSVSREKKESFPLTVTSAQKNPTAFYLCASNPAPTSPQITQYFGPGTRLTVL.

The chain uses TRBV3-1 (or the pseudogene TRBV3-2) and TRBJ1-3; a weak D match, TRBD1 (6 bases). The V end was cut by 2 bases, the J end by 4 bases, with 12 bases between. In germline, CDR1 is LGHDT, CDR2 YNNKEL (reference sequence). The CDR3 runs to 15 residues. DNA for the CDR3: TGTGCCAGCAGCCAACCCAGGACAGTCGGAAACACCATATATTTT. It yields the protein CASSQPRTVGNTIYF.

V usage is TRBV5-1 and J usage is TRBJ2-2, with 9 positions matching TRBD1. The CDR3 has 16 residues. Germline loops: CDR1 SGHRS, CDR2 YFSETQ. The ends lost 4 bases at V and 1 base at J; junction bases unmatched: 5. In nucleotides, the CDR3 is TGCGCCAGCAGCCTACGGACAGGGGTGAACACCGGGGAGCTGTTTTTT. Translation: CASSLRTGVNTGELFF.

This CDR3 is CAWSVGTGAFSGNTIYF. In DNA, the CDR3 is TGTGCCTGGAGTGTCGGGACAGGGGCTTTCTCTGGAAACACCATATATTTT. This chain connects TRBV30 to TRBJ1-3; TRBD1 matches 10 bases. The germline V gene encodes CDR1 GTSNPN and CDR2 SVGIG (reference sequence). V lost 0 bases, J lost 0 bases, and 5 bases stayed unmatched. This CDR3 is built from 17 residues.

The chain uses TRBV7-2 and TRBJ1-5, with TRBD1 as a possible D gene (5 bases). Germline loops: CDR1 SGHTA, CDR2 FQGNSA. The CDR3 runs to 14 residues. Trimming left V 3 bases short and J 7 bases short, with 13 bases between. Written as DNA, the CDR3 is TGTGCCAGCAGCTTTTCCGGGGGTGGACAGCCCCAGCATTTT. Translated, it gives CASSFSGGGQPQHF.

The rearrangement joins TRBV2 to TRBJ2-2; possibly TRBD2 for D (6 bases). The CDR3 consists of 15 residues. Per the germline V gene, CDR1 is SNHLY and CDR2 is FYNNEI. Between the trimmed V and J ends, which lost 5 bases and 3 bases, there was a span of 13 bases. The CDR3 loop reads CASSQPTSYTGELFF. In DNA, the CDR3 is TGTGCCAGCAGTCAACCTACTAGCTACACCGGGGAGCTGTTTTTT.

The chain joins TRBV7-8 to TRBJ1-2; 11 bases fit TRBD1. The CDR3 is made up of 15 amino acids. Per germline, CDR1 SGHVS and CDR2 FQNEAQ. V dropped 5 bases and J dropped 4; count of bases not matched to a gene: 6. The CDR3: CASSPGQGAGYGYTF. The CDR3 DNA follows: TGTGCCAGCAGCCCCGGACAGGGGGCTGGCTATGGCTACACCTTC.